This paragraph reports one TCR beta chain. This entry is derived from a study of blood T cell repertoires in COVID-19. In the study overall: In each case, the material was cDNA or gDNA derived from T cells, B-cell-depleted T cells, or PBMCs.

Germline V lookup: CDR1 LGHNA, CDR2 YSLEER. The CDR3 is 15 amino acids. The junction had 7 bases not matched to a gene; V was cut back by 5 bases and J by 4 bases. In the authors' workflow: Researchers report that nucleated cell counts were estimated from reference gene primer amplification. The repertoire was sequenced with immunoSEQ multiplex PCR; TCRdb's copy has only in-frame clones and lacks some. V and J calls and clone size are as listed in that table; D and trimming were resolved from the DNA. The sample has 96,000 or so clones, 90% seen once. The chain uses TRBV4-3 and TRBJ2-2; 7 bases match TRBD1. The clonotype was recovered from a man aged 55 to 70 with acute or convalescent COVID-19. Sequencing was performed on peripheral blood. DNA of the CDR3: TGCGCCAGCAGCGAAGGGACAGTTCTCACCGGGGAGCTGTTTTTT. Translated: CASSEGTVLTGELFF.